The next 3 T cell receptor beta chains were all read from a single sample in a study of T cell repertoires in cytomegalovirus infection. TCRdb passed the reads through MiXCR, listing each CDR3 protein once. The sample lists about 900,000 distinct CDR3 sequences, approximately 31% occurring once. Their antigens remain unidentified. This material consisted of cultured CD8+ T cells from PBMCs, taken from culture after CMV antigen stimulation. The source of these receptors is a human donor in good health (CMV status not recorded). Some clones in this sample may be carry-over from other donors' samples.

The rearrangement joins TRBV27 to TRBJ1-2; a possible D gene is TRBD1 (5 bases). Trimming stripped 0 bases from V and 3 bases from J, with 11 bases between. The CDR3 totals 15 residues. CDR1 is MNHEY, CDR2 SMNVEV, per germline (reference sequence). The CDR3 is CASSLSRGDHYGYTF. CDR3 sequence (DNA): TGTGCCAGCAGTTTATCAAGAGGGGACCACTATGGCTACACCTTC.

This chain joins TRBV6-5 and TRBJ2-1; D remains ambiguous. In germline, CDR1 is MNHEY, CDR2 SVGAGI. The CDR3 is 15 residues long. V lost 6 bases and J 5 bases, leaving 17 bases between the germline ends. The CDR3 spells CASSPRPHPDNEQFF. The CDR3 region has the DNA TGTGCCAGCAGCCCCCGGCCTCATCCCGACAATGAGCAGTTCTTC.

This chain connects TRBV19 to TRBJ1-2, with TRBD1 identical over 11 bases. Per the germline V gene, CDR1 is LNHDA and CDR2 is SQIVND (reference sequence). Losses at the gene ends were 5 bases for V and 2 bases for J; bases not matched to a gene: 10. This CDR3 contains 17 residues. CDR3 bases: TGTGCCAGTAGTCAACTTCCAGGACAGGGGGCCAACTATGGCTACACCTTC. Translation gives CASSQLPGQGANYGYTF.